The clone carrying this T cell receptor beta chain came up a few times. Preparation of the TCRbeta library involved a method that used unique molecular identifiers. Each CDR3 protein gets one entry after TCRdb re-called the PCR reads with MiXCR. The table shows 600,000 to 700,000 distinct CDR3 sequences, with over 15% occurring only once. The source of the sample is a study of T-cell reconstitution after alpha-beta-depleted transplantation in children. The V and J ends lost 4 bases and 11 bases respectively, with 13 bases between them. The CDR3 is 12 residues long. Germline V gives CDR1 KGHDR, CDR2 SFDVKD.

The chain carries TRBV24-1 and TRBJ1-1; no clear D. This TCR derives from a human donor who donated a stem cell graft to a child with acute myeloid leukemia. The material sequenced was PBMCs from the stem cell graft donor, taken from the stem cell graft. The CDR3 loop reads CATSDDGLGAFF. DNA for the CDR3: TGTGCCACCAGTGACGACGGACTGGGGGCTTTCTTT.